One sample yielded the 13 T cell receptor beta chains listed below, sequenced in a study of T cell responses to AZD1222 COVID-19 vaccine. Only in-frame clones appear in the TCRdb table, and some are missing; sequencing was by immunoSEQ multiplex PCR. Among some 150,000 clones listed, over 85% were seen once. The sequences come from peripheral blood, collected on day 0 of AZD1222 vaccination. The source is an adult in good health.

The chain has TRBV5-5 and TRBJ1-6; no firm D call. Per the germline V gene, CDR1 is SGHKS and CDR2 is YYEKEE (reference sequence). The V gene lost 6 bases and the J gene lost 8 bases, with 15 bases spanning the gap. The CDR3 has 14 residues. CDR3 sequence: CASKSGPWDSPLHF. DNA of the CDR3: TGTGCCAGCAAATCAGGACCCTGGGATTCACCCCTCCACTTT.

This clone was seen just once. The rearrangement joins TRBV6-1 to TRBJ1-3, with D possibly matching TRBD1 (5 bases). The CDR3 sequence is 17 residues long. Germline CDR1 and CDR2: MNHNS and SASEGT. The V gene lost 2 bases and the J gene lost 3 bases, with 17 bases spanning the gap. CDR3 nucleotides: TGTGCCAGCAGTGAACGAGGGACGCACGGGGTTGGAAACACCATATATTTT. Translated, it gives CASSERGTHGVGNTIYF.

The CDR3 here is CASSIRGGEQYF. The CDR3 DNA follows: TGTGCCAGTAGTATACGGGGGGGCGAGCAGTACTTC. This sequence joins TRBV19 and TRBJ2-7, with 8 positions matching TRBD2. Germline V gene sequence: CDR1 LNHDA, CDR2 SQIVND (reference sequence). The length of the CDR3 is 12 residues. With V trimmed by 2 bases and J by 6 bases, 0 bases remained unmatched.

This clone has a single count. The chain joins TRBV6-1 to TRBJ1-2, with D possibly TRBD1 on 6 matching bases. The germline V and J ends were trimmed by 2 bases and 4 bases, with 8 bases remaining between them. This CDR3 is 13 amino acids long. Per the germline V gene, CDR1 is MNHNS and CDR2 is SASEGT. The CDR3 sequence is CASSEQGPYGYTF. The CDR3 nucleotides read TGTGCCAGCAGTGAACAGGGGCCCTATGGCTACACCTTC.

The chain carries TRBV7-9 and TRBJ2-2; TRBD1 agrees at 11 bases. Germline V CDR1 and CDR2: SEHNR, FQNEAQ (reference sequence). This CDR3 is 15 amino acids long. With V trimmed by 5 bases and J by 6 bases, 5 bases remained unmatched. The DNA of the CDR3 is TGTGCCAGCAGCCAGGGACAGGGGGAAGCCGGGGAGCTGTTTTTT. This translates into CASSQGQGEAGELFF.

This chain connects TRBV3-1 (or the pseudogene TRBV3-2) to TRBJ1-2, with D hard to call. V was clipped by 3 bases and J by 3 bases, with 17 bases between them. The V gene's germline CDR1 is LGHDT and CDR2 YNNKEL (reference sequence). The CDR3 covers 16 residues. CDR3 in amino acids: CASSQDDTNHYYGYTF. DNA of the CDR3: TGTGCCAGCAGCCAGGATGACACGAACCATTACTATGGCTACACCTTC.

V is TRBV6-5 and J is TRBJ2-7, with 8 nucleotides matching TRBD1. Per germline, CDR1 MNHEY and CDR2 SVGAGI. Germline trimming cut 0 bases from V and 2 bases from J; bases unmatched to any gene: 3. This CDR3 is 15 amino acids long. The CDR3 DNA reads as TGTGCCAGCAGTTACTCGGGGACAGGCCCCTACGAGCAGTACTTC. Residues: CASSYSGTGPYEQYF.

CDR3 in amino acids: CATSRWRGSGNTIYF. The CDR3 DNA follows: TGTGCCACCAGCAGATGGAGGGGCTCTGGAAACACCATATATTTT. The chain has TRBV15 and TRBJ1-3; D is perhaps TRBD1 (5 bases). Germline-derived CDR1 and CDR2 are LNHNV and YYDKDF (reference sequence). The CDR3 length is 15 residues. Trimming pared 2 bases from V and 0 bases from J, leaving 8 bases between.

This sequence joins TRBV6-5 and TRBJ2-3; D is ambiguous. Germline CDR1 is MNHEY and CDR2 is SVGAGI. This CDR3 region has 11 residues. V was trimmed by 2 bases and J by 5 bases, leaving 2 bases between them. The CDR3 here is CASSYEDTQYF. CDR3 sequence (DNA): TGTGCCAGCAGTTACGAAGATACGCAGTATTTT.

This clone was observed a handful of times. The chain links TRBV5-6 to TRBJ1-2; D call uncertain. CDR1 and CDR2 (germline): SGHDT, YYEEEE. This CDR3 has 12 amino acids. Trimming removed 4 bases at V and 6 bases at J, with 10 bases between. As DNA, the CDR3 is TGTGCCAGCAGCCCCACTGGGCATGGCTACACCTTC. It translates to CASSPTGHGYTF.

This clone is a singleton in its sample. The CDR3 reads CASSLTRERVYEQYF. The CDR3 DNA follows: TGTGCCAGCAGCCTGACCAGGGAGAGGGTCTACGAGCAGTACTTC. This rearrangement joins TRBV14 to TRBJ2-7; D tentatively fits TRBD1 or TRBD2 (5 bases each). Trimming removed 4 bases from V and 3 bases from J, with 16 bases in between. This CDR3 comprises 15 residues. Per germline, CDR1 SGHDN and CDR2 FVKESK.

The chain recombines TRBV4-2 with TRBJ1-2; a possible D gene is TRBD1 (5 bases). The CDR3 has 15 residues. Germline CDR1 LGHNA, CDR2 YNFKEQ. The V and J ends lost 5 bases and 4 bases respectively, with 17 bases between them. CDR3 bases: TGTGCCAGCAGCTCGGGTATAGACAGAGGCTATGGCTACACCTTC. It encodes CASSSGIDRGYGYTF.

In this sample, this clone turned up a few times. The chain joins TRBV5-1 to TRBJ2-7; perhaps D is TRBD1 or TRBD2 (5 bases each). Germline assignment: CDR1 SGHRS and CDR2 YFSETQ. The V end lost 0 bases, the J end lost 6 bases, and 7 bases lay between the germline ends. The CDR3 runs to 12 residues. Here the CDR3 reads CASSLVGTEQYF. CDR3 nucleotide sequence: TGCGCCAGCAGCTTGGTAGGGACCGAGCAGTACTTC.